These T cell receptor beta chains were read from a single sample in a study of cytomegalovirus exposure and HLA in healthy donors. Assay used: immunoSEQ multiplex PCR; TCRdb lists only in-frame clones, some missing. The repertoire holds some 130,000 clones, with roughly 78% as singletons. The sequenced material came from PBMCs. These receptors originate from a woman aged 25-40 years in good health and CMV-seropositive. CDR3s include the opening cysteine and the closing phenylalanine or tryptophan. A D gene is named only where the DNA matches it firmly. Not every row has a clone size; where given, it reads once, few, many or a size class.

-	16	TRBV7-6	TRBJ2-5	-	CASSLEALAGEGTQYF	TGTGCCAGCAGCCTAGAGGCACTAGCAGGGGAGGGGACCCAGTACTTC
few	17	TRBV7-9	TRBJ2-7	TRBD2	CASSSTSGGPSPYEQYF	TGTGCCAGCAGTTCTACTAGCGGGGGGCCCTCTCCCTACGAGCAGTACTTC
-	15	TRBV6-5	TRBJ1-2	TRBD1	CASSTRTGGEYGYTF	TGTGCCAGCAGTACCCGGACAGGGGGCGAGTATGGCTACACCTTC
-	16	TRBV9	TRBJ2-5	TRBD2	CASSVEGLADQETQYF	TGTGCCAGCAGCGTAGAGGGACTAGCGGACCAAGAGACCCAGTACTTC
-	14	TRBV28	TRBJ1-5	TRBD1	CASGTAYSNQPQHF	TGTGCCAGTGGGACAGCGTATAGCAATCAGCCCCAGCATTTT
-	14	TRBV6-1	TRBJ2-7	TRBD1	CASSEWDRAYEQYF	TGTGCCAGCAGTGAATGGGACAGGGCCTACGAGCAGTACTTC
-	14	TRBV9	TRBJ1-1	-	CASSVAAMNTEAFF	TGTGCCAGCAGCGTCGCAGCGATGAACACTGAAGCTTTCTTT
few	12	TRBV2	TRBJ2-7	-	CASSERSYEQYF	TGTGCCAGCAGTGAACGGAGCTACGAGCAGTACTTC
-	15	TRBV18	TRBJ2-1	TRBD1	CASSQTGSSYNEQFF	TGTGCCAGCTCACAGACAGGGTCCTCCTACAATGAGCAGTTCTTC
few	13	TRBV5-6	TRBJ1-2	TRBD1	CASSWDLGGSYTF	TGTGCCAGCAGCTGGGATTTAGGGGGCAGCTACACCTTC
-	13	TRBV30	TRBJ2-1	-	CAWSVQAVNEQFF	TGTGCCTGGAGTGTACAGGCCGTTAATGAGCAGTTCTTC